This T cell receptor (beta chain) was sequenced in a study of blood T cell repertoires in COVID-19. Overall study: COVID-19 samples, acute and convalescent, were from the United States, Italy and Spain. The cDNA or gDNA used as material had been derived from T cells, B-cell-depleted T cells, or PBMCs.

TCRdb's copy holds only in-frame clones and misses some; the assay was immunoSEQ multiplex PCR. The sample has 250,000 to 300,000 clones; about 80% are singletons. CDR3 length: 13 residues. CDR1 and CDR2 (germline): MNHEY, SVGAGI. The germline V and J ends were trimmed by 6 bases and 2 bases, with 7 bases remaining between them. This clonotype was obtained from a woman aged 80 or over with acute or convalescent COVID-19. Sequencing was done on a sample of peripheral blood. The chain combines TRBV6-5 with TRBJ2-2; D ambiguous. DNA for the CDR3: TGTGCCAGCAGGGCACCCAACACCGGGGAGCTGTTTTTT. Translation gives CASRAPNTGELFF.